A selection of T cell receptor beta chains follows, all from one sample in a study of cytomegalovirus exposure and HLA in healthy donors. The method was immunoSEQ multiplex PCR; TCRdb's version includes in-frame clones alone and lacks a portion of them. This table has about 140,000 clones, more than 75% appearing once. Input material: PBMCs. The receptors stem from a female donor in good health and CMV-seronegative. Both conserved end residues are part of each CDR3. The order of the fields is clone size, D gene, CDR3 length, V gene, J gene, CDR3 protein, CDR3 DNA. D genes are given only for firm matches. A clone size is listed for some rows: how often the clone was seen (once, few, many), or a class if it is expanded.

clone size: -; D gene: TRBD1; CDR3 length: 15; V gene: TRBV2; J gene: TRBJ1-1; CDR3 protein: CASSEPGQSNTEAFF; CDR3 DNA: TGTGCCAGCAGTGAACCGGGACAGTCGAACACTGAAGCTTTCTTT
clone size: -; D gene: -; CDR3 length: 14; V gene: TRBV29-1; J gene: TRBJ1-2; CDR3 protein: CSVEAPAGNYGYTF; CDR3 DNA: TGCAGCGTTGAAGCCCCCGCAGGAAATTATGGCTACACCTTC
clone size: -; D gene: -; CDR3 length: 14; V gene: TRBV4-3; J gene: TRBJ1-1; CDR3 protein: CASSRTVGGTEAFF; CDR3 DNA: TGCGCCAGCAGCCGAACCGTGGGGGGTACCGAAGCTTTCTTT
clone size: -; D gene: -; CDR3 length: 11; V gene: TRBV30; J gene: TRBJ2-3; CDR3 protein: CAWSEGLEQYF; CDR3 DNA: TGTGCCTGGAGTGAGGGGTTGGAGCAGTATTTT
clone size: -; D gene: TRBD1; CDR3 length: 15; V gene: TRBV6-5; J gene: TRBJ1-1; CDR3 protein: CASSLTGRSNTEAFF; CDR3 DNA: TGTGCCAGCAGTTTGACAGGGAGGTCGAACACTGAAGCTTTCTTT
clone size: -; D gene: -; CDR3 length: 15; V gene: TRBV4-1; J gene: TRBJ1-6; CDR3 protein: CASSYTLQGNSPLHF; CDR3 DNA: TGCGCCAGCAGCTACACGTTACAGGGAAACTCACCCCTCCACTTT
clone size: -; D gene: -; CDR3 length: 15; V gene: TRBV21-1; J gene: TRBJ1-5; CDR3 protein: CASSQLVEGNQPQHF; CDR3 DNA: TGTGCCAGCAGCCAGCTGGTGGAGGGCAATCAGCCCCAGCATTTT
clone size: few; D gene: -; CDR3 length: 13; V gene: TRBV7-3; J gene: TRBJ1-4; CDR3 protein: CASSASPGEKLFF; CDR3 DNA: TGTGCCAGCAGCGCAAGTCCGGGGGAAAAACTGTTTTTT
clone size: -; D gene: TRBD1; CDR3 length: 14; V gene: TRBV6-5; J gene: TRBJ2-7; CDR3 protein: CASSPTGDPYEQYF; CDR3 DNA: TGTGCCAGCAGTCCGACAGGGGATCCCTACGAGCAGTACTTC
clone size: -; D gene: TRBD1; CDR3 length: 13; V gene: TRBV7-2; J gene: TRBJ1-5; CDR3 protein: CASSFTGVQPQHF; CDR3 DNA: TGTGCCAGCAGCTTTACAGGGGTTCAGCCCCAGCATTTT
clone size: few; D gene: TRBD1; CDR3 length: 16; V gene: TRBV5-5; J gene: TRBJ1-3; CDR3 protein: CASSLAGTASGNTIYF; CDR3 DNA: TGTGCCAGCAGCTTGGCCGGGACAGCCTCTGGAAACACCATATATTTT
clone size: few; D gene: -; CDR3 length: 11; V gene: TRBV4-2; J gene: TRBJ1-1; CDR3 protein: CASSQGYDTWF; CDR3 DNA: TGTGCCAGCAGCCAAGGCTATGACACCTGGTTT
clone size: -; D gene: TRBD2; CDR3 length: 18; V gene: TRBV4-1; J gene: TRBJ2-7; CDR3 protein: CASSQGGTTRANSYEQYF; CDR3 DNA: TGCGCCAGCAGCCAAGGGGGGACTACCCGGGCAAACTCCTACGAGCAGTACTTC
clone size: -; D gene: TRBD1; CDR3 length: 15; V gene: TRBV28; J gene: TRBJ1-2; CDR3 protein: CASSESGQGTYGYTF; CDR3 DNA: TGTGCCAGCAGTGAAAGCGGACAGGGGACCTATGGCTACACCTTC
clone size: -; D gene: TRBD1; CDR3 length: 15; V gene: TRBV7-7; J gene: TRBJ1-2; CDR3 protein: CASSLGQGTNYGYTF; CDR3 DNA: TGTGCTAGCAGCTTAGGACAGGGGACTAACTATGGCTACACCTTC
clone size: -; D gene: TRBD1; CDR3 length: 16; V gene: TRBV5-1; J gene: TRBJ2-1; CDR3 protein: CASSHTGTGSRNEQFF; CDR3 DNA: TGCGCCAGCAGCCATACCGGGACAGGGAGTAGGAATGAGCAGTTCTTC
clone size: once; D gene: TRBD1; CDR3 length: 15; V gene: TRBV30; J gene: TRBJ1-2; CDR3 protein: CAWSRTGGFLYGYPF; CDR3 DNA: TGTGCCTGGAGTAGGACAGGGGGCTTCCTCTATGGCTACCCCTTC
clone size: -; D gene: TRBD2; CDR3 length: 15; V gene: TRBV5-1; J gene: TRBJ2-5; CDR3 protein: CASSFSGGAFETQYF; CDR3 DNA: TGCGCCAGCAGCTTTAGCGGGGGGGCCTTCGAGACCCAGTACTTC
clone size: -; D gene: -; CDR3 length: 14; V gene: TRBV6-1; J gene: TRBJ1-4; CDR3 protein: CATLDTRSSEKLFF; CDR3 DNA: TGTGCCACCTTGGACACCCGAAGTAGCGAAAAACTGTTTTTT
clone size: -; D gene: TRBD2; CDR3 length: 17; V gene: TRBV14; J gene: TRBJ2-1; CDR3 protein: CASSQTSGRVIYNEQFF; CDR3 DNA: TGTGCCAGCAGCCAAACTAGCGGGAGGGTTATCTACAATGAGCAGTTCTTC
clone size: -; D gene: TRBD1; CDR3 length: 13; V gene: TRBV11-3; J gene: TRBJ2-1; CDR3 protein: CASRGQGSNEQFF; CDR3 DNA: TGTGCCAGCAGGGGACAGGGGAGCAATGAGCAGTTCTTC
clone size: -; D gene: TRBD1; CDR3 length: 14; V gene: TRBV28; J gene: TRBJ2-7; CDR3 protein: CASRADRGKYEQYF; CDR3 DNA: TGTGCCAGCAGGGCGGACAGGGGTAAATACGAGCAGTACTTC
clone size: -; D gene: TRBD1; CDR3 length: 15; V gene: TRBV5-5; J gene: TRBJ2-7; CDR3 protein: CASSWGTGFSYEQYF; CDR3 DNA: TGTGCCAGCAGCTGGGGGACAGGCTTCTCCTACGAGCAGTACTTC
clone size: -; D gene: -; CDR3 length: 15; V gene: TRBV18; J gene: TRBJ2-7; CDR3 protein: CASSRRQDLSYEQYF; CDR3 DNA: TGTGCCAGCTCACGGAGACAGGACCTCTCCTACGAGCAGTACTTC
clone size: few; D gene: TRBD2; CDR3 length: 16; V gene: TRBV30; J gene: TRBJ2-1; CDR3 protein: CAWSVRGGGSGNEQFF; CDR3 DNA: TGTGCCTGGAGTGTACGAGGCGGGGGGTCCGGCAATGAGCAGTTCTTC
clone size: -; D gene: -; CDR3 length: 13; V gene: TRBV19; J gene: TRBJ1-3; CDR3 protein: CASSTGSGNTIYF; CDR3 DNA: TGTGCCAGTAGTACGGGGTCTGGAAACACCATATATTTT
clone size: -; D gene: TRBD1; CDR3 length: 14; V gene: TRBV9; J gene: TRBJ1-1; CDR3 protein: CASSATGQGTEAFF; CDR3 DNA: TGTGCCAGCAGCGCAACGGGACAGGGGACTGAAGCTTTCTTT
clone size: -; D gene: TRBD1; CDR3 length: 24; V gene: TRBV23-1; J gene: TRBJ2-3; CDR3 protein: CASSQGQQGASRYSSRGRVDTQYF; CDR3 DNA: TGCGCCAGTAGTCAGGGCCAGCAGGGGGCGAGTAGATACTCTAGCAGGGGGCGAGTAGATACGCAGTATTTT
clone size: once; D gene: -; CDR3 length: 14; V gene: TRBV18; J gene: TRBJ1-5; CDR3 protein: CASSSRRGNQPQHF; CDR3 DNA: TGTGCCAGCTCATCAAGACGGGGGAATCAGCCCCAGCATTTT
clone size: -; D gene: -; CDR3 length: 12; V gene: TRBV7-9; J gene: TRBJ2-7; CDR3 protein: CSSSDFQGEQYF; CDR3 DNA: TGTTCCAGCAGCGATTTCCAGGGCGAGCAGTACTTC
clone size: -; D gene: TRBD1; CDR3 length: 17; V gene: TRBV28; J gene: TRBJ2-5; CDR3 protein: CASRPDRGPGLQETQYF; CDR3 DNA: TGTGCCAGCAGACCGGACAGGGGGCCGGGGTTGCAGGAGACCCAGTACTTC
clone size: once; D gene: -; CDR3 length: 12; V gene: TRBV13; J gene: TRBJ1-4; CDR3 protein: CASSRTGVKLFF; CDR3 DNA: TGTGCCAGCTCCAGGACGGGGGTGAAACTGTTTTTT
clone size: -; D gene: -; CDR3 length: 13; V gene: TRBV6-5; J gene: TRBJ2-5; CDR3 protein: CASTPAGQETQYF; CDR3 DNA: TGTGCCAGCACCCCCGCGGGCCAAGAGACCCAGTACTTC
clone size: -; D gene: TRBD1; CDR3 length: 17; V gene: TRBV10-3; J gene: TRBJ1-2; CDR3 protein: CAISGSEAGGPNYGYTF; CDR3 DNA: TGTGCCATCAGTGGATCCGAAGCAGGGGGCCCTAACTATGGCTACACCTTC
clone size: -; D gene: -; CDR3 length: 15; V gene: TRBV9; J gene: TRBJ1-1; CDR3 protein: CASSARQDPNTEAFF; CDR3 DNA: TGTGCCAGCAGCGCCCGACAGGACCCGAACACTGAAGCTTTCTTT
clone size: few; D gene: TRBD1; CDR3 length: 16; V gene: TRBV6-1; J gene: TRBJ1-5; CDR3 protein: CASSETGTGGNQPQHF; CDR3 DNA: TGTGCCAGCAGTGAAACGGGGACAGGGGGCAATCAGCCCCAGCATTTT
clone size: -; D gene: TRBD1; CDR3 length: 16; V gene: TRBV7-8; J gene: TRBJ1-2; CDR3 protein: CASSASGTGGLYGYTF; CDR3 DNA: TGTGCCAGCAGCGCATCAGGGACAGGGGGGCTCTATGGCTACACCTTC
clone size: -; D gene: TRBD1; CDR3 length: 13; V gene: TRBV6-1; J gene: TRBJ2-5; CDR3 protein: CASRMTGTETQYF; CDR3 DNA: TGTGCCAGCAGGATGACAGGGACGGAGACCCAGTACTTC
clone size: -; D gene: -; CDR3 length: 15; V gene: TRBV7-3; J gene: TRBJ2-1; CDR3 protein: CASSSRPVAWSEQFF; CDR3 DNA: TGTGCCAGCAGCTCCCGCCCGGTAGCGTGGTCTGAGCAGTTCTTC
clone size: few; D gene: -; CDR3 length: 16; V gene: TRBV13; J gene: TRBJ1-1; CDR3 protein: CASSPPLVRGNTEAFF; CDR3 DNA: TGTGCCAGCAGTCCGCCCCTAGTCAGGGGAAACACTGAAGCTTTCTTT
clone size: -; D gene: -; CDR3 length: 19; V gene: TRBV19; J gene: TRBJ2-1; CDR3 protein: CASSIRGGSVVVSYNEQFF; CDR3 DNA: TGTGCCAGTAGTATCCGAGGAGGGTCAGTAGTAGTGTCCTACAATGAGCAGTTCTTC
clone size: -; D gene: TRBD1; CDR3 length: 14; V gene: TRBV28; J gene: TRBJ1-2; CDR3 protein: CASSRDRVPYGYTF; CDR3 DNA: TGTGCCAGCAGCCGGGACAGGGTCCCCTATGGCTACACCTTC
clone size: -; D gene: -; CDR3 length: 14; V gene: TRBV6-5; J gene: TRBJ2-3; CDR3 protein: CASRQTGSPDTQYF; CDR3 DNA: TGTGCCAGCAGACAAACAGGCTCCCCAGATACGCAGTATTTT
clone size: -; D gene: TRBD1; CDR3 length: 16; V gene: TRBV5-1; J gene: TRBJ2-5; CDR3 protein: CASSLGQGSLRETQYF; CDR3 DNA: TGCGCCAGCAGCTTGGGACAGGGCTCCCTTAGGGAGACCCAGTACTTC
clone size: -; D gene: -; CDR3 length: 13; V gene: TRBV7-2; J gene: TRBJ2-7; CDR3 protein: CASTQNLGRGQYF; CDR3 DNA: TGTGCCAGCACACAAAATCTGGGGAGAGGGCAGTACTTC
clone size: -; D gene: -; CDR3 length: 17; V gene: TRBV7-9; J gene: TRBJ2-1; CDR3 protein: CASSHLLRAGGNNEQFF; CDR3 DNA: TGTGCCAGCAGCCACCTCCTGAGAGCGGGCGGTAACAATGAGCAGTTCTTC
clone size: -; D gene: -; CDR3 length: 16; V gene: TRBV28; J gene: TRBJ1-1; CDR3 protein: CASSLGGTLMNTEAFF; CDR3 DNA: TGTGCCAGCAGCCTGGGGGGGACACTGATGAACACTGAAGCTTTCTTT
clone size: -; D gene: TRBD2; CDR3 length: 16; V gene: TRBV30; J gene: TRBJ2-1; CDR3 protein: CAWSHRLAGGVGEQFF; CDR3 DNA: TGTGCCTGGAGTCACCGACTAGCGGGAGGAGTAGGTGAGCAGTTCTTC